A selection of T cell receptor beta chains follows, all from one sample in a study of control samples from healthy donors and cancer patients. The table came from immunoSEQ multiplex PCR; TCRdb's copy has only in-frame clones and leaves some out. The sample carries around 90,000 clones, around nine tenths recorded once. Sequenced: blood. These receptors were obtained from a man aged 30-40 years in good health. The CDR3 runs from the conserved cysteine through the conserved F or W. The D gene is left open where the match is weak. Only part of the rows carry a size: once, few, many, or a class if the clone is expanded.

. | TRBJ1-1 | TRBV7-3 | . | TGTGCCAGCAGCCTGGGGACCGGGAACACTGAAGCTTTCTTT | CASSLGTGNTEAFF
. | TRBJ1-1 | TRBV7-2 | . | TGTGCCAGCAGCTTAAAGGGGGTAGCTTTCTTT | CASSLKGVAFF
. | TRBJ2-1 | TRBV9 | . | TGTGCCAGCAGCCCTGGGACTCTCTACAATGAGCAGTTCTTC | CASSPGTLYNEQFF
once | TRBJ2-7 | TRBV29-1 | TRBD1 | TGCAGCGTTGACCGGGCAGGGGGCTACGAGCAGTACTTC | CSVDRAGGYEQYF
. | TRBJ1-1 | TRBV30 | TRBD1 | TGTGCCTATAATAAGGGGGCGAGCACTGAAGCTTTCTTT | CAYNKGASTEAFF
once | TRBJ1-1 | TRBV6-5 | . | TGTGCCAGCTTTAAGCCCCTGAACACTGAAGCTTTCTTT | CASFKPLNTEAFF
. | TRBJ1-1 | TRBV7-9 | . | TGTGCCAGCAGCTTAGGGTTGGGGGATAGGGATGAAGCTTTCTTT | CASSLGLGDRDEAFF
. | TRBJ2-5 | TRBV30 | . | TGTGCCTGGAGTGTACAATCCTCGGAGACCCAGTACTTC | CAWSVQSSETQYF
. | TRBJ1-1 | TRBV7-9 | . | TGTGCCAGCAGCCCGCAGACTAAGGGGAACACTGAAGCTTTCTTT | CASSPQTKGNTEAFF
. | TRBJ2-3 | TRBV10-3 | . | TGTGCCATCAGTGAGTCTTGGGCGGGGGATACGCAGTATTTT | CAISESWAGDTQYF
. | TRBJ2-1 | TRBV2 | TRBD2 | TGTGCCAGCATAGCGGGGGCCCCATACAATGAGCAGTTCTTC | CASIAGAPYNEQFF
. | TRBJ2-1 | TRBV9 | TRBD1 | TGTGCCAGCAGCTCTTTACAGGGGGCCAGTGAGCAGTTCTTC | CASSSLQGASEQFF
. | TRBJ1-4 | TRBV5-4 | TRBD1 | TGTGCCAGCAGCTCAGGGACAGGGGCTTGGGGAACTAATGAAAAACTGTTTTTT | CASSSGTGAWGTNEKLFF
. | TRBJ2-7 | TRBV6-5 | . | TGTGCCAGCAGTTACTCGAATAGGGGCGACGAGCAGTACTTC | CASSYSNRGDEQYF
. | TRBJ2-5 | TRBV19 | . | TGTGCCAGCCGACACCGGGGGGCCCTCGCGGAGACCCAGTACTTC | CASRHRGALAETQYF
. | TRBJ2-1 | TRBV7-3 | . | TGTGCCAGCAGCTTAGGGGATGGGGATGAGCAGTTCTTC | CASSLGDGDEQFF
. | TRBJ1-3 | TRBV6-1 | . | TGTGCCAGCAGTGAACGGACCCCCTCTGGAAACACCATATATTTT | CASSERTPSGNTIYF
. | TRBJ1-1 | TRBV6-5 | . | TGTGCCAGCGGGGGGGTTAGTTTCGCTGAAGCTTTCTTT | CASGGVSFAEAFF
. | TRBJ1-2 | TRBV30 | . | TGTGCCTGGAGTGTACAGGCGAGAGGCTACACCTTC | CAWSVQARGYTF
. | TRBJ1-2 | TRBV5-1 | TRBD1 | TGCGCCAGCAGCCCGGGGACAGGTCCTAACTATGGCTACACCTTC | CASSPGTGPNYGYTF
. | TRBJ1-2 | TRBV24-1 | TRBD1 | TGTGCCACCAGTGACGGACAGGGGGGTGGCTACACCTTC | CATSDGQGGGYTF
. | TRBJ1-2 | TRBV5-4 | . | TGTGCCAGCAGCTCTCGAACAGGGAAAGGGCGCGGCTACACCTTC | CASSSRTGKGRGYTF
. | TRBJ2-4 | TRBV7-9 | TRBD1 | TGTGCCAGCAGCCCCTGGACAGGGGCAGGCAAAAACATTCAGTACTTC | CASSPWTGAGKNIQYF
. | TRBJ1-2 | TRBV29-1 | . | TGCAGCGTTGGAGAAGGCGACTATGGCTACACCTTC | CSVGEGDYGYTF
. | TRBJ1-6 | TRBV7-2 | TRBD1 | TGTGCCAGCAGCTTAGAAGGCCAGGGGGGCTCACCCCTCCACTTT | CASSLEGQGGSPLHF
. | TRBJ2-5 | TRBV12-5 | . | TGTGCTAGTGGTTTGGCCCCTACGGGGGGCGAAGAGACCCAGTACTTC | CASGLAPTGGEETQYF
few | TRBJ1-5 | TRBV6-6 | . | TGTGCCAGCAGTTTCATGGGTAACAATCAGCCCCAGCATTTT | CASSFMGNNQPQHF
once | TRBJ2-7 | TRBV7-3 | . | TGTGCCAGCAGCCCAAACGGGGGCTACGAGCAGTACTTC | CASSPNGGYEQYF
. | TRBJ2-2 | TRBV11-2 | . | TGTGCCAGCAGCTTAGCACCCACCGGGGAGCTGTTTTTT | CASSLAPTGELFF
. | TRBJ1-2 | TRBV7-8 | TRBD1 | TGTGCCAGCAGCTGGACAGGGAACCTTAACTATGGCTACACCTTC | CASSWTGNLNYGYTF
. | TRBJ2-3 | TRBV13 | . | TGTGCCAGCAGCTTAGGGCCGGGGACGACAGATACGCAGTATTTT | CASSLGPGTTDTQYF
once | TRBJ1-4 | TRBV10-3 | TRBD1 | TGTGCCATCAGCGCGACTACAGGGGGGAATGAAAAACTGTTTTTT | CAISATTGGNEKLFF
. | TRBJ2-1 | TRBV20-1 | . | TGCAGTGCTAGTGCCCCAGCGACGAGCTCCTACAATGAGCAGTTCTTC | CSASAPATSSYNEQFF
. | TRBJ1-2 | TRBV7-6 | . | TGTGCCAGCAGCCGCACCGGACAGTTCCCCAGCTATGGCTACACCTTC | CASSRTGQFPSYGYTF
once | TRBJ2-3 | TRBV11-2 | . | TGTGCCAGCAGCATACGTGCGACAGATACGCAGTATTTT | CASSIRATDTQYF
. | TRBJ1-1 | TRBV19 | TRBD1 | TGTGCCACTCGGGACAGGGCTGGCACTGAAGCTTTCTTT | CATRDRAGTEAFF
. | TRBJ1-1 | TRBV6-6 | TRBD1 | TGTGCCAGCAGGGGGACAGGGGGCCTAGGAAACACTGAAGCTTTCTTT | CASRGTGGLGNTEAFF